This paragraph reports one TCR beta chain. The antigen is not known. This sample was included in a study of cytomegalovirus exposure and HLA in healthy donors. Study at large: Early release data held about 92 million unique TCRs from HLA-typed donors. Study-wide findings and caveats: A missense DCLRE1C variant was associated with V- and J-gene trimming of TCR beta chains in a later analysis, and an independent cohort replicated the association.

Losses at the gene ends were 5 bases for V and 8 bases for J; bases not matched to a gene: 8. Germline assignment: CDR1 SGHTA and CDR2 FQGNSA. The CDR3 covers 16 residues. Primers for the PCR totalled 60 Vbeta and 13 Jbeta. Sequencing was performed with immunoSEQ multiplex PCR; in TCRdb, only in-frame clones are kept and a portion is missing. This repertoire shows under 200,000 clones, over 70% found once; its top ten account for under 2%. Healthy bone marrow donors made up the donor group. The J gene is TRBJ2-1, the V gene TRBV7-2, with 14 positions matching TRBD2. The specimen sequenced was PBMCs. The sequence derives from a man in his forties or fifties in good health and CMV-seropositive. The CDR3 here is CASSARLAGGAHEQFF. The DNA of the CDR3 is TGTGCCAGCAGCGCAAGACTAGCGGGAGGGGCGCATGAGCAGTTCTTC.